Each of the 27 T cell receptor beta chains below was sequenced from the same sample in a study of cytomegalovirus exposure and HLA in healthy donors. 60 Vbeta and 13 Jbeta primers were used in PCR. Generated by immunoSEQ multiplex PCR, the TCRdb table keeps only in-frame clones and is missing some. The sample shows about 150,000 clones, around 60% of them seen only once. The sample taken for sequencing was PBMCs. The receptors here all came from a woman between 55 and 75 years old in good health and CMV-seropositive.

The CDR3 nucleotides are TGTGCCAGCAGCTTGAGTACGGGGGCTGGGGCCAACGTCCTGACTTTC. Its protein is CASSLSTGAGANVLTF. V usage is TRBV5-8 and J usage is TRBJ2-6, with D perhaps matching TRBD2 (6 bases). The CDR3 has 16 residues. Per the germline V gene, CDR1 is SGHTS and CDR2 is YDEGEE. Trimming left V 1 base short and J 2 bases short, with 10 bases between.

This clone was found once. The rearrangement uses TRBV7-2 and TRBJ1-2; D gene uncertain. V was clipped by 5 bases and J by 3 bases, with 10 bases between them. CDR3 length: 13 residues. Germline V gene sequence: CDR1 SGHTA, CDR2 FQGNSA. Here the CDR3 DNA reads TGTGCCAGCAGCATACCGGGAGACTATGGCTACACCTTC. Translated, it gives CASSIPGDYGYTF.

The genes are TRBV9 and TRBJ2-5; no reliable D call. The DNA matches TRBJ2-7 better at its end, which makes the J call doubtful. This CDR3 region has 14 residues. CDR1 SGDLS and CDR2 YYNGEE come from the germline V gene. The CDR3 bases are TGTGCCAGCAGCGTAGTTGCTAGCTCCTACGAGCAGTACTTC. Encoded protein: CASSVVASSYEQYF.

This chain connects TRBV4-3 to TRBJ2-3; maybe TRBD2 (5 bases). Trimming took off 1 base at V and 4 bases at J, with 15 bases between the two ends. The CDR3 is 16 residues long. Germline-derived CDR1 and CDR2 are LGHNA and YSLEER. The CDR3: CASSQGPSTSPDTQYF. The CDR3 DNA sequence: TGCGCCAGCAGCCAAGGACCTAGCACAAGCCCAGATACGCAGTATTTT.

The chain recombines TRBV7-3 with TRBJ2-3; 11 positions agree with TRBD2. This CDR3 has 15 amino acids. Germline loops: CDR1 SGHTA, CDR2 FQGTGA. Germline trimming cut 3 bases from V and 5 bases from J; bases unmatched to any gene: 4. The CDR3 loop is CASSLTSGARDTQYF. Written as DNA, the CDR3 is TGTGCCAGCAGCTTGACTAGCGGGGCGAGAGATACGCAGTATTTT. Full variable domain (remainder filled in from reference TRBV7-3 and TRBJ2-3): GAGVSQTPSNKVTEKGKYVELRCDPISGHTALYWYRQSLGQGPEFLIYFQGTGAADDSGLPNDRFFAVRPEGSVSTLKIQRTERGDSAVYLCASSLTSGARDTQYFGPGTRLTVL.

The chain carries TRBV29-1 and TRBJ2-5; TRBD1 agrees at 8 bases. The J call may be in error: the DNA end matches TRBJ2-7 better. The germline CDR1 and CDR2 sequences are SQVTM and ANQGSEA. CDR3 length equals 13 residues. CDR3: CSATGTGAYEQYF. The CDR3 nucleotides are TGCAGCGCGACCGGGACAGGTGCCTACGAGCAGTACTTC.

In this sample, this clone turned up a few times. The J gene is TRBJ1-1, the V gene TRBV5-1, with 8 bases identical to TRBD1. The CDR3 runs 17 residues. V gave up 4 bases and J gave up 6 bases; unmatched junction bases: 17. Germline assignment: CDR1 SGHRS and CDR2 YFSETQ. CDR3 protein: CASSPTAGTGVVAEAFF. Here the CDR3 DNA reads TGCGCCAGCAGCCCGACAGCCGGGACAGGAGTTGTAGCTGAAGCTTTCTTT.

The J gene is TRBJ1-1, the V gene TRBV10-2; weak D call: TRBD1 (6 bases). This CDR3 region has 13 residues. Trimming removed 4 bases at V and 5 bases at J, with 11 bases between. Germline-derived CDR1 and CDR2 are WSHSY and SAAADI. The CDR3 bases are TGCGCCAGCAGTGCGCAGGGGACGACTGAAGCTTTCTTT. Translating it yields CASSAQGTTEAFF.

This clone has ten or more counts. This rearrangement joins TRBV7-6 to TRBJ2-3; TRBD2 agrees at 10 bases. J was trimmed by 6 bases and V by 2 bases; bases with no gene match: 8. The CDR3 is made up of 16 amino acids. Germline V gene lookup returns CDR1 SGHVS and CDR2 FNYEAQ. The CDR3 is CASSLSSGRSLDTQYF. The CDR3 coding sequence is TGTGCCAGCAGCTTAAGTAGCGGGAGGTCTCTGGATACGCAGTATTTT.

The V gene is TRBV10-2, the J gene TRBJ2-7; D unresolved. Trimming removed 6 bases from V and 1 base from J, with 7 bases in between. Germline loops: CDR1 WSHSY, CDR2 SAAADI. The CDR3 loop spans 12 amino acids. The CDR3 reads CASSRSSYEQYF. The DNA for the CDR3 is TGCGCCAGCAGCCGCAGTTCCTACGAGCAGTACTTC.

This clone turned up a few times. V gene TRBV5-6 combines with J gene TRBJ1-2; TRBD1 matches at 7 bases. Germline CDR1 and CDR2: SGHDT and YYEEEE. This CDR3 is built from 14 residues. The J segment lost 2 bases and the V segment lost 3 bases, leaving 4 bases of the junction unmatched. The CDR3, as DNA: TGTGCCAGCAGCTCGACAGGGTTAAACTATGGCTACACCTTC. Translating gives CASSSTGLNYGYTF.

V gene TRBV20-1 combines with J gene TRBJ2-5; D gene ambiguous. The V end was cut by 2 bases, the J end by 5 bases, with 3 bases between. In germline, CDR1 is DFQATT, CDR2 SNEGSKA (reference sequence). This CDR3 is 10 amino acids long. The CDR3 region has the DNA TGCAGTGCTAGACGGGAGACCCAGTACTTC. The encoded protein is CSARRETQYF.

The CDR3: CASSQTGTEGQDGGYTF. CDR3 nucleotide sequence: TGCGCCAGCAGTCAAACCGGGACAGAGGGCCAAGATGGTGGCTACACCTTC. The chain combines TRBV23-1 with TRBJ1-2; 7 nucleotides line up with TRBD1. TRBV23-1 is known as an ORF, though its function is uncertain. J lost 7 bases, V lost 2 bases, and 16 bases had no gene match. The CDR3 consists of 17 residues.

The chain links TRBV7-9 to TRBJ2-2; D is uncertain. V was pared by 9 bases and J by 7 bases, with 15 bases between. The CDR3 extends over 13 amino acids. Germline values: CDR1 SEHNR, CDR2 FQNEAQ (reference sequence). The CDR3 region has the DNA TGTGCCAGTAGAATAAACCGAGGCGGGGAGCTGTTTTTT. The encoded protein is CASRINRGGELFF.

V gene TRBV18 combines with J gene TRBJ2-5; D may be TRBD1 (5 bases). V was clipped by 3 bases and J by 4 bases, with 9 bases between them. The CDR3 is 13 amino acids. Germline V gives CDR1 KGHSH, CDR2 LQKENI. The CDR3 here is CASSPRAAETQYF. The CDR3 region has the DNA TGTGCCAGCTCACCCAGGGCGGCAGAGACCCAGTACTTC.

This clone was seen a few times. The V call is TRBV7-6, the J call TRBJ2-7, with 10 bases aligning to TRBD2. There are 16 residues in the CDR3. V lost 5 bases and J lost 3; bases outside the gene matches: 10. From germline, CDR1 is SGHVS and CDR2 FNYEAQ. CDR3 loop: CASSQNTSGVVYEQYF. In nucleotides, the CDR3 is TGTGCCAGCAGCCAAAACACTAGCGGGGTCGTCTACGAGCAGTACTTC. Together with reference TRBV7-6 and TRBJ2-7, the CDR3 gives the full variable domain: GAGVSQSPRYKVTKRGQDVALRCDPISGHVSLYWYRQALGQGPEFLTYFNYEAQQDKSGLPNDRFSAERPEGSISTLTIQRTEQRDSAMYRCASSQNTSGVVYEQYFGPGTRLTVT.

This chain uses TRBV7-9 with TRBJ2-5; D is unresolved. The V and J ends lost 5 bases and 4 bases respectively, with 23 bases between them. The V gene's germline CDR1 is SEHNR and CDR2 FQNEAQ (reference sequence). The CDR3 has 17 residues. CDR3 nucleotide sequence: TGTGCCAGCAGCCGCGGCGTGCGGCAGACCGCTGGAGAGACCCAGTACTTC. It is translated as CASSRGVRQTAGETQYF.

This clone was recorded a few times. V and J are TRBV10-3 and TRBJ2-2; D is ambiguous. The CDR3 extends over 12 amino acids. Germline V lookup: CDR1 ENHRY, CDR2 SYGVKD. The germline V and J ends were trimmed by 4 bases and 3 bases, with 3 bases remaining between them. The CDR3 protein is CAISAYTGELFF. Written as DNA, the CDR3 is TGTGCCATCAGTGCCTACACCGGGGAGCTGTTTTTT.

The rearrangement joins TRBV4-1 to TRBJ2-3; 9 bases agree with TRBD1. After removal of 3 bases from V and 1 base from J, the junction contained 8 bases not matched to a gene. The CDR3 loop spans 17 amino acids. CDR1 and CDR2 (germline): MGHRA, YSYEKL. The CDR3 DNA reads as TGCGCCAGCAGCCAGACTACAGGGGGCGCCGGCACAGATACGCAGTATTTT. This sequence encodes CASSQTTGGAGTDTQYF.

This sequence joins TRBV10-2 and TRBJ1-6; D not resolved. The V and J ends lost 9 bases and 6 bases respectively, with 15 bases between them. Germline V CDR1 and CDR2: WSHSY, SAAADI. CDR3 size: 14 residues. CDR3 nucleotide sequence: TGCGCCAGTATTTTCGGGAGCCTTAATTCACCCCTCCACTTT. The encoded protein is CASIFGSLNSPLHF.

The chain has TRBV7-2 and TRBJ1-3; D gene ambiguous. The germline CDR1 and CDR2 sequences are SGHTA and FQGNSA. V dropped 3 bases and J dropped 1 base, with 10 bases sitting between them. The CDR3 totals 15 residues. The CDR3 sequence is CASSFFPQSGNTIYF. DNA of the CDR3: TGTGCCAGCAGCTTTTTCCCGCAGTCTGGAAACACCATATATTTT.

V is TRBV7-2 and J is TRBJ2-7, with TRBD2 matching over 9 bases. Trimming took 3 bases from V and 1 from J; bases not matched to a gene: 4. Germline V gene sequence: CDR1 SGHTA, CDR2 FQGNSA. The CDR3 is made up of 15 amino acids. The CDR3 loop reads CASSFGAGGSYEQYF. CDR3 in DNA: TGTGCCAGCAGCTTCGGCGCGGGAGGGTCCTACGAGCAGTACTTC.

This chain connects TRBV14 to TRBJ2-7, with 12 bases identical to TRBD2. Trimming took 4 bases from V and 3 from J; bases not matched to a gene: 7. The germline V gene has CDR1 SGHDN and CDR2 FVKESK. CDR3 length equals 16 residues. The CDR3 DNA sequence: TGTGCCAGCAGCCTCCAAGGACTAGCGGGATTCTACGAGCAGTACTTC. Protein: CASSLQGLAGFYEQYF.

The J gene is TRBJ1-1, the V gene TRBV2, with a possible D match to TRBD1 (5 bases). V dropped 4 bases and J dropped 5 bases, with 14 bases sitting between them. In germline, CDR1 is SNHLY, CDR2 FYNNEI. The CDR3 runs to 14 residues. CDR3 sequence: CASSGAQGLTEAFF. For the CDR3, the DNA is TGTGCCAGCAGTGGGGCCCAGGGCCTTACTGAAGCTTTCTTT.

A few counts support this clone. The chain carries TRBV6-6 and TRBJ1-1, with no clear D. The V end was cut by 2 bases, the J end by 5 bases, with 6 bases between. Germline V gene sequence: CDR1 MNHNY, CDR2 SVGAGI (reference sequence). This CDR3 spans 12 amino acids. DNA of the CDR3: TGTGCCAGCAGTTACCGGGAGACTGAAGCTTTCTTT. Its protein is CASSYRETEAFF.

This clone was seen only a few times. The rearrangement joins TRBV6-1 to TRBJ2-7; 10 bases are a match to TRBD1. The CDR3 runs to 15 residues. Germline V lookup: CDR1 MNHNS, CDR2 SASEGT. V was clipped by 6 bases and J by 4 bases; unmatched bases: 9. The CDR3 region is CASREGTGAVYEQYF. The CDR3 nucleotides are TGTGCCAGCAGGGAGGGGACAGGGGCCGTTTACGAGCAGTACTTC.

CDR3: CASSSERMAGVAEAFF. The DNA of the CDR3 is TGTGCCAGCAGCTCAGAACGGATGGCAGGGGTTGCTGAAGCTTTCTTT. This chain links TRBV7-2 with TRBJ1-1, with D tentatively TRBD1 (6 bases). Trimming pared 4 bases from V and 6 bases from J, leaving 21 bases between. CDR1 SGHTA and CDR2 FQGNSA come from the germline V gene. The CDR3 is made up of 16 amino acids.